This TCR beta chain was recorded in a study of shared clonotypes between healthy human individuals. Sequencing was performed with immunoSEQ multiplex PCR; in TCRdb, only in-frame clones are kept and a portion is missing. This sample has around 940,000 clones, with approximately 80% found just once. Every contributor of samples was a Caucasian grown-up residing in Nashville, Tennessee. Comments on this clone: Other DNA sequences from this sample encode an identical CDR3 as well.

Sequencing input: memory CD4+ T cells sorted from blood. Described subset: CD45RA-negative fraction. This receptor was taken from a man in his late teens or twenties in good health.

CDR3 nucleotides: TGCAGTGCTAGAGTGGGGTACGAGCAGTACTTC. Translating gives CSARVGYEQYF. The genes are TRBV20-1 and TRBJ2-7; D gene unclear. Germline CDR1 DFQATT, CDR2 SNEGSKA (reference sequence). This CDR3 comprises 11 residues. V gave up 1 base and J gave up 4 bases, with 5 bases separating them.